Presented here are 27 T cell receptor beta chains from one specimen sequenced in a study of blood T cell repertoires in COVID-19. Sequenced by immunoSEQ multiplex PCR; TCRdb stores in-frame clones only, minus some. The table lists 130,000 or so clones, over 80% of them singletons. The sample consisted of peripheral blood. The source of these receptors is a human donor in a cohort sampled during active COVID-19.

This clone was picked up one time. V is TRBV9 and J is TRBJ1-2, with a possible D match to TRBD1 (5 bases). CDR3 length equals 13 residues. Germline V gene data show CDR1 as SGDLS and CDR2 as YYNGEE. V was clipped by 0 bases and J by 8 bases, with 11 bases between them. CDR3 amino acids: CASSVAPGGGYTF. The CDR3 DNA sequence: TGTGCCAGCAGCGTAGCTCCGGGGGGGGGCTACACCTTC.

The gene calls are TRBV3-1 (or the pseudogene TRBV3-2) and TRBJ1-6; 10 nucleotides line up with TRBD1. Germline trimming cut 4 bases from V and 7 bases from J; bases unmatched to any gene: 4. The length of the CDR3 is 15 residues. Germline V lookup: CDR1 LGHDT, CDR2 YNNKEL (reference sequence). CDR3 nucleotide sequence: TGTGCCAGCAGCCTAACGACAGGGGGCAATTCACCCCTCCACTTT. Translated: CASSLTTGGNSPLHF.

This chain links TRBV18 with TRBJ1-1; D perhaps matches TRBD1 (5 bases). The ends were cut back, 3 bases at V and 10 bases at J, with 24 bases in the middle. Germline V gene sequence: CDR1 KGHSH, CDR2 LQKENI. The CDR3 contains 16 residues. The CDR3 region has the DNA TGTGCCAGCTCACCGGAAGGGCGGGGCCAGGCCCCTCGAGCTTTCTTT. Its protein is CASSPEGRGQAPRAFF.

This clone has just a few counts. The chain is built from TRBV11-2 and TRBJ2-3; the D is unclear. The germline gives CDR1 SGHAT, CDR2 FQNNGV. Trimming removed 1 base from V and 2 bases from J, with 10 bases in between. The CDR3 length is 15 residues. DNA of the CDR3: TGTGCCAGCAGCTTAGTGGCGGCAGACACAGATACGCAGTATTTT. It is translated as CASSLVAADTDTQYF. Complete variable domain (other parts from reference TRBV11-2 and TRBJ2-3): EAGVAQSPRYKIIEKRQSVAFWCNPISGHATLYWYQQILGQGPKLLIQFQNNGVVDDSQLPKDRFSAERLKGVDSTLKIQPAKLEDSAVYLCASSLVAADTDTQYFGPGTRLTVL.

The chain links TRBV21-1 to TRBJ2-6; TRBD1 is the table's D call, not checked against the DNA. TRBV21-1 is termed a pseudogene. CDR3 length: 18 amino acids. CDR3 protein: CASSKAEAGGSGANVLTF. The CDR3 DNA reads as TGTGCCAGCAGCAAAGCCGAGGCAGGGGGATCTGGGGCCAACGTCCTGACTTTC.

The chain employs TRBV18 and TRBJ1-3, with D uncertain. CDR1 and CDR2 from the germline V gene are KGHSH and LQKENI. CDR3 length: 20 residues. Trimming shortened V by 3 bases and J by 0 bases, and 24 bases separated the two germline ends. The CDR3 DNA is TGTGCCAGCTCACCTATAGTGGGCAGGCCTGCTTCGAGCTCTGGAAACACCATATATTTT. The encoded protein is CASSPIVGRPASSSGNTIYF.

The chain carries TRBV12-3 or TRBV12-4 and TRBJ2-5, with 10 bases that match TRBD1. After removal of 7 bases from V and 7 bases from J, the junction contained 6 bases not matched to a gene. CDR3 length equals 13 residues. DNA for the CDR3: TGTGCCAGCACCCTTGGACAGGGGGGGACCCAGTACTTC. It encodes CASTLGQGGTQYF.

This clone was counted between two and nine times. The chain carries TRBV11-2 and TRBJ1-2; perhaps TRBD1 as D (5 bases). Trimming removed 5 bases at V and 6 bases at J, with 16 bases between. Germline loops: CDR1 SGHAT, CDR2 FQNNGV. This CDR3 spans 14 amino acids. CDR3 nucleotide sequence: TGTGCCAGCAGCCCCAGGTGGGGGAGGGATGGCTACACCTTC. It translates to CASSPRWGRDGYTF.

The CDR3 DNA reads TGTGCCAGCAGTTATGACAAGAGCACAGATACGCAGTATTTT. Protein: CASSYDKSTDTQYF. This chain links TRBV6-5 with TRBJ2-3; D remains ambiguous. The CDR3 has 14 amino acids. V dropped 3 bases and J dropped 0 bases, with 7 bases sitting between them. Germline CDR1 is MNHEY and CDR2 is SVGAGI.

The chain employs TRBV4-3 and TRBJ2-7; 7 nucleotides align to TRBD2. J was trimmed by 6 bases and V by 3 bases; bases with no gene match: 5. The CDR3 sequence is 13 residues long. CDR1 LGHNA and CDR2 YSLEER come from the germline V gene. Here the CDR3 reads CASSHVERGEQYF. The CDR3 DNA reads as TGCGCCAGCAGCCATGTGGAGCGGGGCGAGCAGTACTTC.

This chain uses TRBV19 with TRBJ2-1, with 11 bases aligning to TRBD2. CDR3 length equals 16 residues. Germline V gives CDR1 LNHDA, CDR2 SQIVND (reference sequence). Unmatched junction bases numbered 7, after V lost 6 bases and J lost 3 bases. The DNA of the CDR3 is TGTGCCAGTAGCCGTGCTCTAGCGGGAGGCTACAATGAGCAGTTCTTC. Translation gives CASSRALAGGYNEQFF.

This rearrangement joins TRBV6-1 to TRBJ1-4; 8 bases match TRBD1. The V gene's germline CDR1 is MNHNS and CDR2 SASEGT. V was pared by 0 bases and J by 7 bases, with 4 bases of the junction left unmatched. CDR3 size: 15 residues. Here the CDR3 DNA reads TGTGCCAGCAGTGAAGCTGACAGGGGTGGTGAAAAACTGTTTTTT. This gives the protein CASSEADRGGEKLFF.

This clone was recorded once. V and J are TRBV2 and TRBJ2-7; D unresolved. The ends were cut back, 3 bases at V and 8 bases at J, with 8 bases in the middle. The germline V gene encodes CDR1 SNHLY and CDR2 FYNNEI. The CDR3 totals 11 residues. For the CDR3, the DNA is TGTGCCAGCAGTGATGCACTCAAGCAGTACTTC. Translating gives CASSDALKQYF.

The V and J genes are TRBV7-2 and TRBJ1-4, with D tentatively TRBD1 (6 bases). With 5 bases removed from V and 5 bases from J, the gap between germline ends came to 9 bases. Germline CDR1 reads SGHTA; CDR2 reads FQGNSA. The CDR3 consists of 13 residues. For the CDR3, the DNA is TGTGCCAGCAGCCCAGGACAGAATGAAAAACTGTTTTTT. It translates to CASSPGQNEKLFF. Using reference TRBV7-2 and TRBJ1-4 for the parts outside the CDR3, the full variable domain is GAGVSQSPSNKVTEKGKDVELRCDPISGHTALYWYRQSLGQGLEFLIYFQGNSAPDKSGLPSDRFSAERTGGSVSTLTIQRTQQEDSAVYLCASSPGQNEKLFFGSGTQLSVL.

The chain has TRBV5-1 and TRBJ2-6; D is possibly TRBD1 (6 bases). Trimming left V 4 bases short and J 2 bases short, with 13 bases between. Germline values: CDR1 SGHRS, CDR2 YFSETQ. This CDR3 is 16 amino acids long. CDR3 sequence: CASSPRTAAGANVLTF. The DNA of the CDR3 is TGCGCCAGCAGCCCCCGGACAGCGGCTGGGGCCAACGTCCTGACTTTC.

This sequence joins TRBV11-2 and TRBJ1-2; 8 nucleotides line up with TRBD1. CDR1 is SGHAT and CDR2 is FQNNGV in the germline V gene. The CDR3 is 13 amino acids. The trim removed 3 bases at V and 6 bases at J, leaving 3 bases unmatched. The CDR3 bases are TGTGCCAGCAGCTTTGCAGGGGGCGATGGCTACACCTTC. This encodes CASSFAGGDGYTF.

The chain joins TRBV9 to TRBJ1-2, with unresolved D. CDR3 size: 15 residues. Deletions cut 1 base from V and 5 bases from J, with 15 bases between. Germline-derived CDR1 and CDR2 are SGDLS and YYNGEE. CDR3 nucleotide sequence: TGTGCCAGCAGCGTAAATCCGGGAGCGTCTTATGGCTACACCTTC. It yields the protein CASSVNPGASYGYTF.

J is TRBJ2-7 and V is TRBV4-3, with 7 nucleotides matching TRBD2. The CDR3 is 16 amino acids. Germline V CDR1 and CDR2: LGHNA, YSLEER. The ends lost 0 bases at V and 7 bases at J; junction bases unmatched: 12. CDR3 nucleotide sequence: TGCGCCAGCAGCCAAGATCGCCAGGGAGGGTTGGATGAGCAGTACTTC. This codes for CASSQDRQGGLDEQYF.

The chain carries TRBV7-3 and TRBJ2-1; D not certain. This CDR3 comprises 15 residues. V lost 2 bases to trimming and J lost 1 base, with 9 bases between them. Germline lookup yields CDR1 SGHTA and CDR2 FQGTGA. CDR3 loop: CASSLPPGSYNEQFF. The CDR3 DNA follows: TGTGCCAGCAGCTTACCCCCCGGGTCCTACAATGAGCAGTTCTTC.

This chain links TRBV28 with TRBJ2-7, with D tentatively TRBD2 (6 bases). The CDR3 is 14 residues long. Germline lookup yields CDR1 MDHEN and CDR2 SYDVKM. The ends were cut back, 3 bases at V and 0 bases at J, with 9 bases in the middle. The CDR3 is CASSFGGNSYEQYF. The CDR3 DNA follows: TGTGCCAGCAGTTTCGGCGGGAACTCCTACGAGCAGTACTTC.

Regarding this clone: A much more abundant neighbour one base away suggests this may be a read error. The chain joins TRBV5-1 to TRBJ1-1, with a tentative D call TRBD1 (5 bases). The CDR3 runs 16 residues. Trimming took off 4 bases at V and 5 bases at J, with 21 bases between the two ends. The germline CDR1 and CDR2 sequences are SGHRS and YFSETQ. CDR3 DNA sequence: TGCGCCAGCAGCCTACTTGGTGGGGGGAGGGGTACTGAAGCTTTCTTT. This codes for CASSLLGGGRGTEAFF.

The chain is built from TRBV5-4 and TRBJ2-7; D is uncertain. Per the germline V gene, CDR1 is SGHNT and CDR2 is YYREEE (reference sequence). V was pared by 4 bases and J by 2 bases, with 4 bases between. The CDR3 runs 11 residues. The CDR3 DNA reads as TGTGCCAGCAGCCGGGCCTACGAGCAGTACTTC. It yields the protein CASSRAYEQYF.

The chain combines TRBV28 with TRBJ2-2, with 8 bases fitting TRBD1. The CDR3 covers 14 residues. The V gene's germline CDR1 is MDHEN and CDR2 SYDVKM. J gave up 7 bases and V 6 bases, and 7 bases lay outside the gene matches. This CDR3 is CASRLRQGIGELFF. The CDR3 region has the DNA TGTGCCAGCAGATTACGACAGGGGATCGGGGAGCTGTTTTTT.

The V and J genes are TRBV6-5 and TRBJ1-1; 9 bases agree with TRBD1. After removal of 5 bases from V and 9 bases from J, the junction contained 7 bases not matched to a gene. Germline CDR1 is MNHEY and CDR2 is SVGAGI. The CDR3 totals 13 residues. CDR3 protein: CASSRGQGIQAFF. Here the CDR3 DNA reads TGTGCCAGCAGTCGAGGACAGGGGATTCAAGCTTTCTTT.

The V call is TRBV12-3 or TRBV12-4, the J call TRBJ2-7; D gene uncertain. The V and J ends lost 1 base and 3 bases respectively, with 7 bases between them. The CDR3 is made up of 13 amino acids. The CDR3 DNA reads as TGTGCCAGCAGTTTAGGGCGGAACTACGAGCAGTACTTC. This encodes CASSLGRNYEQYF.

CDR3 region: CASSPRRRVGNTIYF. In DNA form, the CDR3 reads TGTGCCAGCAGCCCCCGGCGCAGGGTAGGAAACACCATATATTTT. The gene calls are TRBV11-2 and TRBJ1-3; possible D gene TRBD1, 5 bases. CDR3 length: 15 amino acids. The germline V and J ends were trimmed by 5 bases and 4 bases, with 15 bases remaining between them. Germline CDR1 is SGHAT and CDR2 is FQNNGV.

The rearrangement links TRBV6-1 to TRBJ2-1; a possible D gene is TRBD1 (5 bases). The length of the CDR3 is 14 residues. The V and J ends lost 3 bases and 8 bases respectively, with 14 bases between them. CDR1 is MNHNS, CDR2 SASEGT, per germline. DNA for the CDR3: TGTGCCAGCAGTGACGCACAGGTGGCCGATGAGCAGTTCTTC. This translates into CASSDAQVADEQFF.